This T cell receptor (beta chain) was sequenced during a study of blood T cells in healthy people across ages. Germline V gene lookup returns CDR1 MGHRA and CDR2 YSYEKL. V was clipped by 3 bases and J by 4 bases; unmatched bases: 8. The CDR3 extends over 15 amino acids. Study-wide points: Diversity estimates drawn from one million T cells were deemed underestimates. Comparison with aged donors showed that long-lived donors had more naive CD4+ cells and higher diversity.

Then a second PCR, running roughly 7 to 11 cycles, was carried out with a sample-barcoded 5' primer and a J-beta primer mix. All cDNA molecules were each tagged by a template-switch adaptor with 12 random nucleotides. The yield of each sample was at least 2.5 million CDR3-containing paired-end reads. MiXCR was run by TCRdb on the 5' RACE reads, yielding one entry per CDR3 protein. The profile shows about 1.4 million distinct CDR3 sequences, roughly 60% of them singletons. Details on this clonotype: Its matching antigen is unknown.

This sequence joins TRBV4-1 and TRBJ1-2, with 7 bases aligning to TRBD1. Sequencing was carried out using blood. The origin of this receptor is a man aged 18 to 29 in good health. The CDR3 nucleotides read TGCGCCAGCAGCCACGAAACAGGGGTGGGCTATGGCTACACCTTC. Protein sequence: CASSHETGVGYGYTF.